Presented here are 22 T cell receptor beta chains from one specimen sequenced in a study of neurological immune-mediated disorders. Each CDR3 protein is one row after TCRdb ran MiXCR on the 5' RACE reads. The sample shows 45,000 or so distinct CDR3 sequences, just under 6.5% of them seen only once. Sequencing was carried out using CD4+ T cells from blood. These receptors were collected from a woman in her forties in good health.

This clonotype was seen ten or more times. The V call is TRBV7-2, the J call TRBJ1-5, with TRBD1 identical over 9 bases. Germline loops: CDR1 SGHTA, CDR2 FQGNSA. CDR3 length: 14 amino acids. J lost 6 bases, V lost 2 bases, and 2 bases had no gene match. The CDR3 is CASSLTGGGQPQHF. The CDR3 DNA sequence: TGTGCCAGCAGCTTAACAGGGGGCGGTCAGCCCCAGCATTTT.

This clonotype was counted at least ten times. The V call is TRBV5-1, the J call TRBJ2-7; the D is unclear. CDR3 length equals 14 residues. The V gene lost 2 bases and the J gene lost 5 bases, with 14 bases spanning the gap. From germline, CDR1 is SGHRS and CDR2 YFSETQ. CDR3 region: CASSLGPLPDEQYF. The CDR3 nucleotides read TGCGCCAGCAGCTTAGGACCTCTGCCTGACGAGCAGTACTTC.

This clonotype was seen ten or more times. The chain combines TRBV5-1 with TRBJ2-4; D is unresolved. The CDR3 runs to 13 residues. In germline, CDR1 is SGHRS, CDR2 YFSETQ. V was trimmed by 0 bases and J by 6 bases, leaving 7 bases between them. Written as DNA, the CDR3 is TGCGCCAGCAGCTTGGGAGACCTAAACATTCAGTACTTC. Its protein is CASSLGDLNIQYF.

This clonotype was picked up many times. This chain links TRBV5-1 with TRBJ1-1; no reliable D call. This CDR3 has 15 amino acids. Germline values: CDR1 SGHRS, CDR2 YFSETQ. Deletions cut 4 bases from V and 4 bases from J, with 17 bases between. The CDR3 loop is CASSREPGISTEAFF. CDR3 nucleotides: TGCGCCAGCAGCAGGGAGCCGGGAATTTCCACTGAAGCTTTCTTT.

This clonotype was seen a handful of times. The V gene is TRBV6-1, the J gene TRBJ2-2; 9 bases are a match to TRBD1. CDR1 MNHNS and CDR2 SASEGT come from the germline V gene. This CDR3 contains 16 residues. V lost 3 bases, J lost 7 bases, and 9 bases stayed unmatched. The CDR3 region is CASSDPGTGRVGELFF. The CDR3 DNA reads TGTGCCAGCAGTGATCCCGGGACAGGGAGAGTCGGGGAGCTGTTTTTT.

There are many counts of this clonotype. The chain is built from TRBV10-3 and TRBJ2-3; D possibly corresponds to TRBD2 (6 bases). Germline V CDR1 and CDR2: ENHRY, SYGVKD. This CDR3 has 14 amino acids. Trimming shortened V by 0 bases and J by 4 bases, and 8 bases separated the two germline ends. The CDR3 region has the DNA TGTGCCATCAGTGAGTCCCTAGCGCCAGATACGCAGTATTTT. This sequence encodes CAISESLAPDTQYF.

This clonotype was seen at least ten times. The gene calls are TRBV29-1 and TRBJ2-1, with 12 nucleotides matching TRBD2. Trimming took 4 bases from V and 9 from J; bases not matched to a gene: 4. CDR3 length equals 13 residues. CDR1 SQVTM and CDR2 ANQGSEA come from the germline V gene. For the CDR3, the DNA is TGCAGCGTTGGGACTAGCGGGAAGGGTGAGCAGTTCTTC. Translating it yields CSVGTSGKGEQFF.

This clonotype was detected many times. The chain employs TRBV6-5 and TRBJ1-6; a possible D gene is TRBD1 (5 bases). The CDR3 length is 14 residues. CDR1 and CDR2 from the germline V gene are MNHEY and SVGAGI. Trimming removed 7 bases from V and 7 bases from J, with 14 bases in between. CDR3 sequence (DNA): TGTGCCAGCACCGGGGCCGCGAAGAATTCACCCCTCCACTTT. This encodes CASTGAAKNSPLHF.

At least ten counts were recorded for this clonotype. The chain recombines TRBV5-1 with TRBJ2-5, with 12 bases matching TRBD1. The CDR3 covers 16 residues. After removal of 4 bases from V and 0 bases from J, the junction contained 4 bases not matched to a gene. Germline V lookup: CDR1 SGHRS, CDR2 YFSETQ. This CDR3 reads CASSPGTGGYQETQYF. The CDR3 coding sequence is TGCGCCAGCAGCCCCGGGACAGGGGGCTACCAAGAGACCCAGTACTTC.

This clonotype was seen at least ten times. The chain couples TRBV7-6 to TRBJ2-5; 11 bases fit TRBD2. This CDR3 comprises 16 residues. The trim removed 5 bases at V and 4 bases at J, leaving 9 bases unmatched. CDR1 SGHVS and CDR2 FNYEAQ come from the germline V gene. The CDR3 DNA reads as TGTGCCAGCAGCGACGGACTAGCGGGCCGCGGAGAGACCCAGTACTTC. Translated, it gives CASSDGLAGRGETQYF.

This clonotype has at least ten counts. The chain recombines TRBV18 with TRBJ2-3, with a tentative D call TRBD2 (6 bases). CDR3 length: 15 residues. Looked up from germline, CDR1 is KGHSH and CDR2 is LQKENI. V was cut by 6 bases and J by 2 bases, with 15 bases left in between. CDR3 loop: CASSPTLADTDTQYF. The DNA for the CDR3 is TGTGCCAGCTCTCCGACATTAGCGGACACAGATACGCAGTATTTT.

This clonotype was found many times. The chain recombines TRBV5-5 with TRBJ1-1, with 8 positions matching TRBD1. The CDR3 extends over 18 amino acids. V was clipped by 4 bases and J by 2 bases; unmatched bases: 16. Germline V CDR1 and CDR2: SGHKS, YYEKEE (reference sequence). The CDR3 sequence: CASSKEMNPPGGNTEAFF. As DNA, the CDR3 is TGTGCCAGCAGCAAAGAAATGAACCCTCCAGGGGGCAACACTGAAGCTTTCTTT. The variable domain in full, completed from reference TRBV5-5 and TRBJ1-1, reads DAGVTQSPTHLIKTRGQQVTLRCSPISGHKSVSWYQQVLGQGPQFIFQYYEKEERGRGNFPDRFSARQFPNYSSELNVNALLLGDSALYLCASSKEMNPPGGNTEAFFGQGTRLTVV.

This clonotype came up many times. This chain uses TRBV7-2 with TRBJ1-5; D is uncertain. The germline V gene has CDR1 SGHTA and CDR2 FQGNSA. The V and J ends lost 7 bases and 0 bases respectively, with 19 bases between them. The CDR3 sequence is 17 residues long. DNA of the CDR3: TGTGCCAGCACCATTTCAGGACGCCCGAATAGCAATCAGCCCCAGCATTTT. Its translation: CASTISGRPNSNQPQHF.

This clonotype was detected many times. The CDR3 DNA sequence: TGCGCCAGCAGCTTGGAGCCAACGCAAGAGACCCAGTACTTC. Residues: CASSLEPTQETQYF. The chain carries TRBV5-1 and TRBJ2-5; D unresolved. This CDR3 has 14 amino acids. Deletions cut 0 bases from V and 2 bases from J, with 8 bases between. Germline V gives CDR1 SGHRS, CDR2 YFSETQ.

This clonotype was counted at least ten times. The chain carries TRBV12-3 or TRBV12-4 and TRBJ2-7; 7 bases match TRBD2. The CDR3 has 15 amino acids. After removal of 2 bases from V and 2 bases from J, the junction contained 6 bases not matched to a gene. The CDR3 DNA reads TGTGCCAGCAGTTTATCGGCTAGCGGTACCTACGAGCAGTACTTC. Amino acids: CASSLSASGTYEQYF.

This clonotype was seen at least ten times. The chain is built from TRBV5-1 and TRBJ2-2, with D unclear. The V end lost 4 bases, the J end lost 0 bases, and 13 bases lay between the germline ends. The germline V gene encodes CDR1 SGHRS and CDR2 YFSETQ. This CDR3 contains 16 residues. CDR3 DNA: TGCGCCAGCAGCCTTTTAAGCGTGACGAACACCGGGGAGCTGTTTTTT. Residues: CASSLLSVTNTGELFF.

In this sample, this clonotype turned up many times. The chain recombines TRBV6-2 or TRBV6-3 with TRBJ1-1; TRBD1 is a possible D gene (6 bases). The CDR3 totals 14 residues. Germline CDR1 reads MNHEY; CDR2 reads SVGEGT. Trimming removed 7 bases from V and 3 bases from J, with 15 bases in between. The CDR3 region has the DNA TGTGCCAGCACCCTACAGGGATCATACACTGAAGCTTTCTTT. Protein: CASTLQGSYTEAFF.

This clonotype was seen many times. J is TRBJ2-5 and V is TRBV7-2, with D maybe TRBD1 (6 bases). With 4 bases removed from V and 5 bases from J, the gap between germline ends came to 11 bases. Germline V gene lookup returns CDR1 SGHTA and CDR2 FQGNSA. The CDR3 sequence is 13 residues long. CDR3 in DNA: TGTGCCAGCAGCTCCTGGGGGCCTGAGACCCAGTACTTC. Translated, it gives CASSSWGPETQYF.

This clonotype showed up many times. The V call is TRBV24-1, the J call TRBJ2-3, with D tentatively TRBD2 (6 bases). The length of the CDR3 is 16 residues. V was cut by 1 base and J by 6 bases, with 16 bases left in between. The V gene's germline CDR1 is KGHDR and CDR2 SFDVKD. The CDR3 reads CATSDFGSGVRDTQYF. The DNA for the CDR3 is TGTGCCACCAGTGATTTTGGATCGGGAGTACGGGATACGCAGTATTTT.

There are many counts of this clonotype. V usage is TRBV20-1 and J usage is TRBJ2-7; TRBD2 agrees at 11 bases. Germline CDR1 reads DFQATT; CDR2 reads SNEGSKA (reference sequence). This CDR3 contains 14 residues. The ends lost 5 bases at V and 3 bases at J; junction bases unmatched: 6. The CDR3, as DNA: TGCAGTGCTGGGGGACTAGCGGATTTCTACGAGCAGTACTTC. Residues: CSAGGLADFYEQYF.

This clonotype was observed at least ten times. V is TRBV2 and J is TRBJ1-5; D is unclear. This CDR3 spans 14 amino acids. In germline, CDR1 is SNHLY, CDR2 FYNNEI. Between the trimmed V and J ends, which lost 4 bases and 0 bases, there was a span of 7 bases. The DNA for the CDR3 is TGTGCCAGCAGTGGGCAGTATAGCAATCAGCCCCAGCATTTT. This codes for CASSGQYSNQPQHF.

This clonotype has ten or more counts. The chain joins TRBV28 to TRBJ1-2; 9 bases agree with TRBD1. Germline trimming cut 8 bases from V and 8 bases from J; bases unmatched to any gene: 18. Germline loops: CDR1 MDHEN, CDR2 SYDVKM. CDR3 length: 16 residues. Written as DNA, the CDR3 is TGTGCCAGCCGTAGGGGGGCCGGGACAGGGACCTACGGCTACACCTTC. Amino acids: CASRRGAGTGTYGYTF.